The following is a T cell receptor (beta chain) sequence with its context. What it binds is not known. The data are from a study of cytomegalovirus exposure and HLA in healthy donors. Findings and caveats of the study: Later examination showed HLA-associated TCR beta chains had greater clonal expansion than equally common others.

The PCR made use of 60 Vbeta and 13 Jbeta primers. Only in-frame clones appear in the TCRdb table, and some are missing; sequencing was by immunoSEQ multiplex PCR. The sample consists of more than 90,000 clones, less than 80% of them appearing once. Germline V gene lookup returns CDR1 MNHNY and CDR2 SVGAGI (reference sequence). This CDR3 spans 14 amino acids. The trim removed 7 bases at V and 8 bases at J, leaving 11 bases unmatched. The clonotype originates from a boy younger than 18 in good health and CMV-seropositive. Sequencing was performed on PBMCs. The V gene is TRBV6-6, the J gene TRBJ1-2, with TRBD1 matching over 9 bases. CDR3 protein: CASIQTGGRGGYTF. DNA of the CDR3: TGTGCCAGCATACAAACAGGGGGCAGGGGCGGCTACACCTTC.